This note documents a single TCR beta chain sequence. The sample originates from a study of T cell changes during pregnancy in multiple sclerosis. Method: immunoSEQ multiplex PCR; TCRdb's copy keeps in-frame clones and lacks some. The table has some 100,000 clones, 90% to 95% seen once. Trimming stripped 2 bases from V and 2 bases from J, with 9 bases between. Germline CDR1 MDHEN, CDR2 SYDVKM. The CDR3 consists of 14 residues. The source is a female donor with multiple sclerosis, enrolled in a pregnancy study. V is TRBV28 and J is TRBJ1-1; D gene unclear. Sequences were derived from peripheral blood, sampled before pregnancy. For the CDR3, the DNA is TGTGCCAGCAGTTTAAGAAACAGAAACACTGAAGCTTTCTTT. This encodes CASSLRNRNTEAFF.